One sample yielded the 6 T cell receptor beta chains listed below, sequenced in a study of T cell responses to AZD1222 COVID-19 vaccine. Clones were read by immunoSEQ multiplex PCR, and TCRdb kept only the in-frame ones, dropping some. The sample contains 90,000 to 150,000 clones, roughly 90% of which appear only once. This sample comprised peripheral blood, obtained 28 days after the second AZD1222 dose. These receptors originate from an adult who received the AZD1222 COVID-19 vaccine.

The chain employs TRBV19 and TRBJ1-6; D is undetermined. The CDR3 length is 14 residues. Germline values: CDR1 LNHDA, CDR2 SQIVND (reference sequence). Trimming removed 0 bases at V and 4 bases at J, with 4 bases between. CDR3 residues: CASSIDGYNSPLHF. The CDR3 coding sequence is TGTGCCAGTAGTATAGACGGATATAATTCACCCCTCCACTTT.

V and J are TRBV11-1 and TRBJ2-5; 8 bases are a match to TRBD2. J gave up 3 bases and V 1 base, and 1 base lay outside the gene matches. Germline V gene data show CDR1 as SGHAT and CDR2 as FQDESV (reference sequence). This CDR3 comprises 14 residues. CDR3 region: CASSLGTSKETQYF. CDR3 sequence (DNA): TGTGCCAGCAGCTTAGGGACTAGCAAAGAGACCCAGTACTTC.

This sequence joins TRBV19 and TRBJ1-1; the match to TRBD1 covers 7 bases. J lost 2 bases, V lost 7 bases, and 10 bases had no gene match. The CDR3 is 15 amino acids. The germline CDR1 and CDR2 sequences are LNHDA and SQIVND (reference sequence). The CDR3 here is CASNEGAIGNTEAFF. In DNA form, the CDR3 reads TGTGCCAGTAATGAGGGGGCTATCGGTAACACTGAAGCTTTCTTT.

The chain uses TRBV27 and TRBJ2-7, with a possible D match to TRBD1 (6 bases). Trimming cost V 0 bases and J 3 bases, with 15 bases left between them. This CDR3 contains 16 residues. Per germline, CDR1 MNHEY and CDR2 SMNVEV (reference sequence). DNA of the CDR3: TGTGCCAGCAGTTTATCGAGTCCCCAGGGGAACTACGAGCAGTACTTC. Amino acids: CASSLSSPQGNYEQYF.

The CDR3 DNA reads TGTGCCAGCAGTTTTTATCAGCTTCAAGAGACCCAGTACTTC. Translated, it gives CASSFYQLQETQYF. This chain joins TRBV28 and TRBJ2-5; D gene unclear. Per the germline V gene, CDR1 is MDHEN and CDR2 is SYDVKM. This CDR3 is built from 14 residues. The V end lost 3 bases, the J end lost 2 bases, and 10 bases lay between the germline ends.

This chain's CDR3 is CASRLQDTGELFF. CDR3 DNA sequence: TGTGCCAGCAGATTACAGGACACCGGGGAGCTGTTTTTT. The chain recombines TRBV14 with TRBJ2-2; a weak D match, TRBD1 (5 bases). Between the trimmed V and J ends, which lost 6 bases and 3 bases, there was a span of 8 bases. This CDR3 has 13 amino acids. Germline V gives CDR1 SGHDN, CDR2 FVKESK. The variable domain in full, with the rest retrieved from reference TRBV14 and TRBJ2-2, is EAGVTQFPSHSVIEKGQTVTLRCDPISGHDNLYWYRRVMGKEIKFLLHFVKESKQDESGMPNNRFLAERTGGTYSTLKVQPAELEDSGVYFCASRLQDTGELFFGEGSRLTVL.